A selection of T cell receptor beta chains follows, all from one sample in a study of Ad26.COV2.S vaccination and SARS-CoV-2 variants. Clones were read by immunoSEQ multiplex PCR, and TCRdb kept only the in-frame ones, dropping some. The sample yields around 300,000 clones, roughly 90% seen once. This material consisted of peripheral blood, taken in a trial of Ad26.COV2.S vaccine versus placebo. All receptors derive from a person aged 18-60 years who received the Ad26.COV2.S COVID-19 vaccine or a placebo. Each CDR3 is given with its conserved first and last residue. A D gene is named only where the DNA matches it firmly. Size tells how often a clone was seen (once, few, many) or the class of an expanded clone, and some rows leave it out.

J gene	D gene	clone size	V gene	CDR3 protein	CDR3 DNA
TRBJ1-1	TRBD1	-	TRBV5-1	CASSAGQAGTEAFF	TGCGCCAGCAGCGCGGGACAGGCAGGCACTGAAGCTTTCTTT
TRBJ1-2	-	-	TRBV9	CASSVLNYGYTF	TGTGCCAGCAGCGTACTTAACTATGGCTACACCTTC
TRBJ1-2	-	-	TRBV29-1	CSVGGLNNYGYTF	TGCAGCGTTGGGGGATTAAACAACTATGGCTACACCTTC
TRBJ1-1	TRBD1	-	TRBV30	CAWSSGGTGNTEAFF	TGTGCCTGGAGTAGCGGCGGGACAGGGAATACTGAAGCTTTCTTT
TRBJ2-7	-	-	TRBV2	CASSVGAYEQYF	TGTGCCAGCAGTGTAGGCGCCTACGAGCAGTACTTC
TRBJ1-4	-	-	TRBV5-1	CASSLGDINEKLFF	TGCGCCAGCAGCTTAGGAGATATTAATGAAAAACTGTTTTTT
TRBJ2-1	-	-	TRBV5-5	CASSVYGGNSYNEQFF	TGTGCCAGCAGCGTTTATGGGGGGAATTCCTACAATGAGCAGTTCTTC
TRBJ1-5	-	-	TRBV7-2	CASSLVVSNQPQHF	TGTGCCAGCAGCTTAGTGGTCTCAAATCAGCCCCAGCATTTT
TRBJ1-1	-	-	TRBV4-3	CASSQLPNGETEAFF	TGCGCCAGCAGCCAACTCCCTAACGGAGAAACTGAAGCTTTCTTT
TRBJ1-1	-	-	TRBV11-3	CASSFRTANTEAFF	TGTGCCAGCAGCTTCCGGACCGCTAACACTGAAGCTTTCTTT
TRBJ1-1	TRBD1	-	TRBV7-3	CASRKDRATEAFF	TGTGCCAGCAGGAAGGACAGGGCCACTGAAGCTTTCTTT
TRBJ1-4	TRBD1	-	TRBV7-9	CASTPDRVTTNEKLFF	TGTGCCAGCACCCCGGACAGGGTGACAACTAATGAAAAACTGTTTTTT
TRBJ2-5	-	once	TRBV27	CASRRGQLQETQYF	TGTGCCAGCAGACGAGGACAACTTCAAGAGACCCAGTACTTC
TRBJ1-3	-	-	TRBV10-3	CAISESGNTIYF	TGTGCCATCAGTGAGTCGGGAAACACCATATATTTT
TRBJ2-5	-	-	TRBV19	CASGDPYQETQYF	TGTGCCAGTGGAGACCCGTACCAAGAGACCCAGTACTTC